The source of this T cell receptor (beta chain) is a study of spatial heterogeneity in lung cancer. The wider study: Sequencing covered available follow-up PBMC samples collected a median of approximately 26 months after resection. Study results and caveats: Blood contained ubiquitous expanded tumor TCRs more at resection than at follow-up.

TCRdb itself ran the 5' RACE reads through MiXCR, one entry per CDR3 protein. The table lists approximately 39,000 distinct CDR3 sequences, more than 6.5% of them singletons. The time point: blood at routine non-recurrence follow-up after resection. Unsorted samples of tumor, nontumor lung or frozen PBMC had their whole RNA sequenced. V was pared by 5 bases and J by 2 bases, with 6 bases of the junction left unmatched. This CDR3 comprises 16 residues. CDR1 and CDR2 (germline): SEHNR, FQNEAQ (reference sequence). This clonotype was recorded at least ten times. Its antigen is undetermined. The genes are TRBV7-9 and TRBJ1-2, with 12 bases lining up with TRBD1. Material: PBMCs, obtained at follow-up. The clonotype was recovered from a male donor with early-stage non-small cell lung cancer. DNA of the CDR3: TGTGCCAGCAGCCCAGGGACAGGGGGCCTGAACTATGGCTACACCTTC. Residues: CASSPGTGGLNYGYTF.